This T cell receptor beta chain was sequenced for a study of T-cell memory formation after mild COVID-19. Notes on the study in general: Contracting CD4+ clones lay largely in CM and EM, with CD8+ ones residing in EMRA.

Points on this clonotype: Its antigen is as yet unknown.

TCRdb re-called the 5' RACE reads through MiXCR, storing one row per CDR3 protein. The repertoire holds about 110,000 distinct CDR3 sequences, with roughly 12% as singletons. The ends were cut back, 4 bases at V and 9 bases at J, with 10 bases in the middle. Germline CDR1 and CDR2: SGDLS and YYNGEE. The CDR3 runs 12 residues. The sample was PBMCs or a T cell subset sorted from them (not recorded which). This clonotype was obtained from an adult woman who had mild COVID-19 (a few samples of this study predate the infection). Cell type and time point are not known. The chain carries TRBV9 and TRBJ2-2; D is unresolved. CDR3 amino acids: CASSPRPRELFF. The CDR3 DNA follows: TGTGCCAGCAGCCCACGCCCGCGGGAGCTGTTTTTT.